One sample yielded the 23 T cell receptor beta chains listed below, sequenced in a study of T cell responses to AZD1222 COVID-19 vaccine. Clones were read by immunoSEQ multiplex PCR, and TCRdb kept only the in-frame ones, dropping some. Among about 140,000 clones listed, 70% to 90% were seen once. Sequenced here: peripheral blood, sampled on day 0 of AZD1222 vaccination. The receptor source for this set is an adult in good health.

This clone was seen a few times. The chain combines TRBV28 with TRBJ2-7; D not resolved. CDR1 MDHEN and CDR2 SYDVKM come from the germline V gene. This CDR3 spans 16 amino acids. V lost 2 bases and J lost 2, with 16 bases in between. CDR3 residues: CASSLVAWRSPYEQYF. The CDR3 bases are TGTGCCAGCAGTTTAGTGGCTTGGCGGAGTCCCTACGAGCAGTACTTC.

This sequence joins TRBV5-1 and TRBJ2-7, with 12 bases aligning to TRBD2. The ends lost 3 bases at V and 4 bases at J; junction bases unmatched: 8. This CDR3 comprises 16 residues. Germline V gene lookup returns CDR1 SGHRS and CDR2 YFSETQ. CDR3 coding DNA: TGCGCCAGCAGCTCGTTGACTAGCGGGAGTGGTTACGAGCAGTACTTC. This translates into CASSSLTSGSGYEQYF.

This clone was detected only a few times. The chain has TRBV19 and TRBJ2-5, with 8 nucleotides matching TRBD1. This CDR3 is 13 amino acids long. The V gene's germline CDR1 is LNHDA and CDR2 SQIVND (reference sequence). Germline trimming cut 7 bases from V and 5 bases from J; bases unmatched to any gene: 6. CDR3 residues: CASIGQGDETQYF. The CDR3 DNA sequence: TGTGCCAGTATTGGACAGGGTGATGAGACCCAGTACTTC.

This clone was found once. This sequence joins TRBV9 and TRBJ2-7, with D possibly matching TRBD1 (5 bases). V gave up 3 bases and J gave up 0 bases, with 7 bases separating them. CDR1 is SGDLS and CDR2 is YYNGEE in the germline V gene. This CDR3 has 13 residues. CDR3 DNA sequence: TGTGCCAGCAGCGGAGACAGCTCCTACGAGCAGTACTTC. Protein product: CASSGDSSYEQYF. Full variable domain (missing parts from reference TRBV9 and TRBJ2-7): DSGVTQTPKHLITATGQRVTLRCSPRSGDLSVYWYQQSLDQGLQFLIQYYNGEERAKGNILERFSAQQFPDLHSELNLSSLELGDSALYFCASSGDSSYEQYFGPGTRLTVT.

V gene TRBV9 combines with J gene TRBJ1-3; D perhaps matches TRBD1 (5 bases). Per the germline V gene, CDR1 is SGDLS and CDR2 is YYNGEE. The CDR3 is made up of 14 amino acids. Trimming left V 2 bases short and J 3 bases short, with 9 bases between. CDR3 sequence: CASSVRADGNTIYF. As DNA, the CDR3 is TGTGCCAGCAGCGTCAGGGCCGATGGAAACACCATATATTTT.

CDR3 DNA: TGTGCCATCAGTAATGGACAGGGAGGTGGCTCCTATGGCTACACCTTC. Its protein product is CAISNGQGGGSYGYTF. This chain links TRBV10-3 with TRBJ1-2; TRBD1 aligns across 8 bases. Germline V gene lookup returns CDR1 ENHRY and CDR2 SYGVKD. CDR3 size: 16 residues. With V trimmed by 5 bases and J by 4 bases, 12 bases remained unmatched.

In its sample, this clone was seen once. CDR3 in DNA: TGTGCCAGCAGCCGAAACAGGGATGAAGCTTTCTTT. Residues: CASSRNRDEAFF. The chain couples TRBV7-2 to TRBJ1-1; tentatively, D is TRBD1 (6 bases). The CDR3 contains 12 residues. The V and J ends lost 5 bases and 7 bases respectively, with 11 bases between them. CDR1 is SGHTA, CDR2 FQGNSA, per germline.

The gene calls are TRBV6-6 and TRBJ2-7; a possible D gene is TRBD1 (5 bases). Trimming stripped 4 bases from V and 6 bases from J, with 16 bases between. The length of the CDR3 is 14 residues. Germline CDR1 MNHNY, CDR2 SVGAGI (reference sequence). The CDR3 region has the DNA TGTGCCAGCAGTTCGACAGCTTTGGGAAGCGAGCAGTACTTC. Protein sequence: CASSSTALGSEQYF.

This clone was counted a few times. The CDR3 region is CAWRDPGGNTIYF. The CDR3 DNA is TGTGCCTGGAGAGATCCGGGTGGAAACACCATATATTTT. The chain combines TRBV30 with TRBJ1-3; D remains ambiguous. CDR3 length equals 13 residues. In germline, CDR1 is GTSNPN, CDR2 SVGIG (reference sequence). Trimming cost V 3 bases and J 3 bases, with 9 bases left between them.

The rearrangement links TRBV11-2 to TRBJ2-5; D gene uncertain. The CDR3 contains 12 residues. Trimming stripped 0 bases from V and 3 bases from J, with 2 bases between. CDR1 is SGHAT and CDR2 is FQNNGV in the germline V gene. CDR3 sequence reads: CASSLDKETQYF. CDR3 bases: TGTGCCAGCAGCTTAGATAAAGAGACCCAGTACTTC.

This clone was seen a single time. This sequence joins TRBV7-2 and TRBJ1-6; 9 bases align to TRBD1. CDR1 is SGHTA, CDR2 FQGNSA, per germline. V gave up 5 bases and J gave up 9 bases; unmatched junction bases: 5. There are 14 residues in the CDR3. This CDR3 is CASSPGTGFSPLHF. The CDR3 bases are TGTGCCAGCAGCCCCGGGACAGGGTTTTCACCCCTCCACTTT.

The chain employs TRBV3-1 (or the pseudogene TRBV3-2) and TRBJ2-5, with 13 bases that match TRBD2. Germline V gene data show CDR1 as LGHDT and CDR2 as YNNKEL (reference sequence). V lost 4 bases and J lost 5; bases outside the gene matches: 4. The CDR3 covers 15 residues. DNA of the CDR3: TGTGCCAGCAGCCCCGGACTAGCGGGAGTCGAGACCCAGTACTTC. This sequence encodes CASSPGLAGVETQYF.

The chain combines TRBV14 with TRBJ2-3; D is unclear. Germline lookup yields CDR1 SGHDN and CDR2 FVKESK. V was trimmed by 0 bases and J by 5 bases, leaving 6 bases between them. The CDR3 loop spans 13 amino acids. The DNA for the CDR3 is TGTGCCAGCAGCCAAGATAACGGAGATACGCAGTATTTT. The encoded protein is CASSQDNGDTQYF.

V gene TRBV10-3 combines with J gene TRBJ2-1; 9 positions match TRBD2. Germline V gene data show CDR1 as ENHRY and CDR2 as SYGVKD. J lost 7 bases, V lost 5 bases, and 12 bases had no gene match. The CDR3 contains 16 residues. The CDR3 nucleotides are TGTGCCATCAGTTCTCGACTAGCGGAACTACGGAATGAGCAGTTCTTC. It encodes CAISSRLAELRNEQFF.

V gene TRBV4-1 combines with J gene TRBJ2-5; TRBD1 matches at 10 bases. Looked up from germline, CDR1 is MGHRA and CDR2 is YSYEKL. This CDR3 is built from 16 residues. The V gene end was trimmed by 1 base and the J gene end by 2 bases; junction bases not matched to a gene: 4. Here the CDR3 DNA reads TGCGCCAGCAGCCAAGGAGGGACAGGGGATCAAGAGACCCAGTACTTC. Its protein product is CASSQGGTGDQETQYF.

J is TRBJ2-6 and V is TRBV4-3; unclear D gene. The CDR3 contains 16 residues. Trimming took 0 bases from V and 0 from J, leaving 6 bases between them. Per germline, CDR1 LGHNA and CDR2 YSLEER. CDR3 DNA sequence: TGCGCCAGCAGCCAAGACTACGGCTCTGGGGCCAACGTCCTGACTTTC. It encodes CASSQDYGSGANVLTF.

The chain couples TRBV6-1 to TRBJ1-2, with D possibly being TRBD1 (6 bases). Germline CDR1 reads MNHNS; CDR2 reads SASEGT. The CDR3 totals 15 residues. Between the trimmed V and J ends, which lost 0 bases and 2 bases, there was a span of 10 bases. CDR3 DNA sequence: TGTGCCAGCAGTGAAGCGGGGGGCACCAACTATGGCTACACCTTC. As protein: CASSEAGGTNYGYTF.

The CDR3 spells CASSRVWGQGSGEKLFF. DNA for the CDR3: TGTGCCAGCAGTCGGGTGTGGGGGCAGGGCTCAGGCGAAAAACTGTTTTTT. This chain connects TRBV28 to TRBJ1-4, with a possible D match to TRBD1 (6 bases). Between the trimmed V and J ends, which lost 5 bases and 8 bases, there was a span of 24 bases. CDR1 is MDHEN and CDR2 is SYDVKM in the germline V gene. There are 17 residues in the CDR3.

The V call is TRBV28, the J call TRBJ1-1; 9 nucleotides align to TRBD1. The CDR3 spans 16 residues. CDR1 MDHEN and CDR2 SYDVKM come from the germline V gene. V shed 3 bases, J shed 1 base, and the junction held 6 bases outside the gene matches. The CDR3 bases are TGTGCCAGCAGTTTCGACAGGGGGTGGCCGAACACTGAAGCTTTCTTT. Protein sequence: CASSFDRGWPNTEAFF.

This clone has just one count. CDR3 DNA sequence: TGCGCCAGCAGCCAAGGGCAGGGGGCCGATCGCGACTACACCTTC. Translating gives CASSQGQGADRDYTF. The gene calls are TRBV4-1 and TRBJ1-2, with TRBD1 identical over 8 bases. The ends lost 1 base at V and 10 bases at J; junction bases unmatched: 11. The CDR3 covers 15 residues. Germline loops: CDR1 MGHRA, CDR2 YSYEKL.

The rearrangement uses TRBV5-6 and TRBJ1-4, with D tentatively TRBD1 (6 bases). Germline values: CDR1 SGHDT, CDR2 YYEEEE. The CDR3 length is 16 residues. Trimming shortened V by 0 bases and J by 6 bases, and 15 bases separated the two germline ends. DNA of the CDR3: TGTGCCAGCAGCTTGGGACCTGGGGGCTATGATGAAAAACTGTTTTTT. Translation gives CASSLGPGGYDEKLFF.

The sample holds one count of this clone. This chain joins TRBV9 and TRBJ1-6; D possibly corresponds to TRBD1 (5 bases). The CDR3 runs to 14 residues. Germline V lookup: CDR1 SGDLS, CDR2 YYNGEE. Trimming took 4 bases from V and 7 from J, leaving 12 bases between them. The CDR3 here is CASSFDSPNSPLHF. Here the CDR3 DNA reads TGTGCCAGCAGCTTCGACAGCCCCAATTCACCCCTCCACTTT. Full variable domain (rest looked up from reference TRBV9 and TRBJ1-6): DSGVTQTPKHLITATGQRVTLRCSPRSGDLSVYWYQQSLDQGLQFLIQYYNGEERAKGNILERFSAQQFPDLHSELNLSSLELGDSALYFCASSFDSPNSPLHFGNGTRLTVT.

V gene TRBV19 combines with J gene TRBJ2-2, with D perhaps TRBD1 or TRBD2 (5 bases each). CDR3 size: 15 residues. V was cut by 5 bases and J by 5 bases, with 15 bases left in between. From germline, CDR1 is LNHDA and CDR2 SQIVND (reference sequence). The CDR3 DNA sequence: TGTGCCAGTAGTCCTCCGGGGCTTGTAACCGGGGAGCTGTTTTTT. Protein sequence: CASSPPGLVTGELFF.